The 8 T cell receptor beta chains listed next were all sequenced from one sample in a study of spatial heterogeneity in lung cancer. MiXCR, applied by TCRdb to the 5' RACE reads, yields one record per CDR3 protein. The top ten clones hold 5% to 7.5% of a sample with tens of thousands of distinct CDR3 sequences, approximately 20% of them seen once. Sample time point: sample taken at primary tumor resection. Material for sequencing was whole RNA from tumor, nontumor lung or frozen PBMC, left unsorted. Specimen: PBMCs, collected at surgery. Every receptor here comes from a male donor with early-stage non-small cell lung cancer.

The rearrangement links TRBV9 to TRBJ2-3; D may match TRBD1 or TRBD2 (6 bases each). From germline, CDR1 is SGDLS and CDR2 YYNGEE. The CDR3 is made up of 16 amino acids. Trimming took 0 bases from V and 4 from J, leaving 15 bases between them. CDR3: CASSVGGTSGADTQYF. The DNA of the CDR3 is TGTGCCAGCAGCGTAGGCGGGACATCCGGGGCAGATACGCAGTATTTT.

The chain couples TRBV7-2 to TRBJ2-7; TRBD1 agrees at 12 bases. The CDR3 sequence is 16 residues long. Trimming took 5 bases from V and 2 from J; bases not matched to a gene: 7. CDR1 SGHTA and CDR2 FQGNSA come from the germline V gene. CDR3 bases: TGTGCCAGCAGCCCCTCCTGGGACAGGGGGCCCTACGAGCAGTACTTC. The encoded protein is CASSPSWDRGPYEQYF.

This clonotype appeared a few times. The genes are TRBV4-2 and TRBJ2-7, with 8 nucleotides matching TRBD2. The CDR3 is 15 amino acids. CDR1 is LGHNA and CDR2 is YNFKEQ in the germline V gene. The ends lost 4 bases at V and 0 bases at J; junction bases unmatched: 5. As DNA, the CDR3 is TGTGCCAGCAGCCCCCAAGCGGGAGCCTCCTACGAGCAGTACTTC. This gives the protein CASSPQAGASYEQYF.

Only a few counts were recorded for this clonotype. The V and J genes are TRBV6-5 and TRBJ2-7, with TRBD2 matching 12 bases. Germline V gene data show CDR1 as MNHEY and CDR2 as SVGAGI. J was trimmed by 2 bases and V by 0 bases; bases with no gene match: 2. The CDR3 extends over 16 amino acids. CDR3 DNA sequence: TGTGCCAGCAGTTACTCCCGACTAGCGGGAGCCTACGAGCAGTACTTC. Protein: CASSYSRLAGAYEQYF.

Only a few counts were recorded for this clonotype. V gene TRBV4-3 combines with J gene TRBJ1-2; 7 bases map to TRBD1. This CDR3 contains 15 residues. V shed 0 bases, J shed 4 bases, and the junction held 5 bases outside the gene matches. CDR1 is LGHNA, CDR2 YSLEER, per germline. The CDR3 DNA is TGCGCCAGCAGCCAAGATTGGGCAGGGGGCTATGGCTACACCTTC. This gives the protein CASSQDWAGGYGYTF.

V usage is TRBV5-8 and J usage is TRBJ2-3; D is undetermined. This CDR3 region has 13 residues. The ends were cut back, 4 bases at V and 9 bases at J, with 15 bases in the middle. CDR1 and CDR2 from the germline V gene are SGHTS and YDEGEE. The CDR3 loop reads CASSPSGLSTQYF. Written as DNA, the CDR3 is TGTGCCAGCAGCCCTTCCGGCTTAAGCACGCAGTATTTT.

The CDR3 protein is CSASPSPPNLNTEAFF. The CDR3 bases are TGCAGTGCTAGCCCCTCCCCCCCAAATCTGAACACTGAAGCTTTCTTT. The chain employs TRBV20-1 and TRBJ1-1; D not resolved. The CDR3 runs 16 residues. Germline lookup yields CDR1 DFQATT and CDR2 SNEGSKA (reference sequence). V shed 3 bases and J shed 0 bases, with 17 bases lying between them.

V usage is TRBV5-1 and J usage is TRBJ2-1; no clear D. Trimming left V 0 bases short and J 7 bases short, with 11 bases between. The CDR3 has 14 amino acids. Germline V gene data show CDR1 as SGHRS and CDR2 as YFSETQ. CDR3 DNA sequence: TGCGCCAGCAGCTTGGGACCCAAGGCGAATGAGCAGTTCTTC. Translated, it gives CASSLGPKANEQFF. Supplemented by reference TRBV5-1 and TRBJ2-1, the full variable domain reads KAGVTQTPRYLIKTRGQQVTLSCSPISGHRSVSWYQQTPGQGLQFLFEYFSETQRNKGNFPGRFSGRQFSNSRSEMNVSTLELGDSALYLCASSLGPKANEQFFGPGTRLTVL.